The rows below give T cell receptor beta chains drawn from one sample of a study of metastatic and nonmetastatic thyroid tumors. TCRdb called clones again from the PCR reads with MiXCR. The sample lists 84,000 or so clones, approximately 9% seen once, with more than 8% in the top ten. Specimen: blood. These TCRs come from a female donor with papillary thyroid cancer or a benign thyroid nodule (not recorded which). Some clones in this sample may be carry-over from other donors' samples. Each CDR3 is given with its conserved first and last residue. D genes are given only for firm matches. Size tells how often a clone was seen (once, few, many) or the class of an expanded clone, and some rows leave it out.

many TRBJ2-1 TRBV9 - CASSVAGVPDPVPGEQFF TGTGCCAGCAGCGTAGCTGGGGTACCTGACCCAGTTCCGGGTGAGCAGTTCTTC
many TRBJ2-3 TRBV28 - CASSPIKGPGADTQYF TGTGCCAGCAGCCCTATTAAAGGACCGGGCGCAGATACGCAGTATTTT
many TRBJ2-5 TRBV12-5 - CASGVQWTQYF TGTGCTAGTGGGGTGCAATGGACCCAGTACTTC
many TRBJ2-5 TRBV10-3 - CAISEGLNQETQYF TGTGCCATCAGTGAGGGACTGAACCAAGAGACCCAGTACTTC
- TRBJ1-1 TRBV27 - CASLLILVGELNTEAFF TGTGCCAGCCTACTCATACTCGTAGGAGAGTTGAACACTGAAGCTTTCTTT
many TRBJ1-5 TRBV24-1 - CATSDGRDSQPQHF TGTGCCACCAGTGACGGCAGGGACTCTCAGCCCCAGCATTTT
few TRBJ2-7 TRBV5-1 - CASSLVLTGYEQYF TGCGCCAGCAGCTTGGTTTTGACAGGCTACGAGCAGTACTTC
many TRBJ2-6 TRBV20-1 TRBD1 CSARERQGIPTANVLTF TGCAGTGCTAGGGAGCGACAGGGAATCCCCACGGCCAACGTCCTGACTTTC
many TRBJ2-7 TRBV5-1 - CASSLTYEQYF TGCGCCAGCAGCTTGACCTACGAGCAGTACTTC
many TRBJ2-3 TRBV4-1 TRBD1 CASSQDRTGAQDTQYF TGCGCCAGCAGCCAAGATAGAACAGGGGCCCAAGATACGCAGTATTTT
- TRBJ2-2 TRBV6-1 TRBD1 CASSARGRGGELFF TGTGCCAGCAGTGCCAGGGGGCGCGGCGGGGAGCTGTTTTTT
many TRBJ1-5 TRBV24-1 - CATSDSRTGNQPQHF TGTGCCACCAGTGATTCCCGGACAGGCAATCAGCCCCAGCATTTT
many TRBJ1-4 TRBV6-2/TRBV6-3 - CASCRDYNEKLFF TGTGCCAGCTGCAGGGACTATAATGAAAAACTGTTTTTT
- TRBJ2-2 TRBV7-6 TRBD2 CASSLASGGYTGELFF TGTGCCAGCAGCTTAGCGAGCGGGGGGTACACCGGGGAGCTGTTTTTT
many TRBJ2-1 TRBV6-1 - CASRGHSEGIYNEQFF TGTGCCAGCAGGGGACACTCGGAAGGGATCTACAATGAGCAGTTCTTC
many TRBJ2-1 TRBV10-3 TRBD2 CAMSSSGGAEDEQFF TGTGCCATGTCATCTAGCGGGGGGGCAGAAGATGAGCAGTTCTTC
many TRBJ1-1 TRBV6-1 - CASSPHRKRAFF TGTGCCAGCAGTCCTCACAGGAAAAGAGCTTTCTTT
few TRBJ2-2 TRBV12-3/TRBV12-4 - CASLRGTNGELFF TGTGCCAGCCTGCGAGGGACAAACGGGGAGCTGTTTTTT
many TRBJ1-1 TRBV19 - CASSIEETSSGEAFF TGTGCCAGTAGTATAGAAGAGACATCGAGTGGTGAAGCTTTCTTT
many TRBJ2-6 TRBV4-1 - CASSPQQVHSGANVLTF TGCGCCAGCAGCCCCCAACAGGTCCACTCTGGGGCCAACGTCCTGACTTTC
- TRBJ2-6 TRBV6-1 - CASSGPNRPWANVLTF TGTGCCAGCAGTGGCCCCAACAGGCCCTGGGCCAACGTCCTGACTTTC
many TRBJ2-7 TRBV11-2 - CASSSGGSSYEQYF TGTGCCAGCAGCTCGGGGGGCTCCTCCTACGAGCAGTACTTC
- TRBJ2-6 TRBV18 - CASSPGLSSGANVLTF TGTGCCAGCTCACCAGGACTAAGCTCTGGGGCCAACGTCCTGACTTTC
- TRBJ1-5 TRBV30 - CAWSTGSEGQPQHF TGTGCCTGGAGCACCGGGAGTGAGGGTCAGCCCCAGCATTTT
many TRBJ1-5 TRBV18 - CASSPRTANQPQHF TGTGCCAGCTCACCACGGACAGCGAATCAGCCCCAGCATTTT
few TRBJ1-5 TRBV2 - CASSPHQGGNQPQHF TGTGCCAGCAGTCCCCACCAGGGTGGCAATCAGCCCCAGCATTTT
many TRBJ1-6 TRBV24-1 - CATSDWGRGPGSPLHF TGTGCCACCAGTGATTGGGGCAGGGGACCAGGTTCACCCCTCCACTTT
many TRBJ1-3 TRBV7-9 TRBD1 CASSPGQISGNTIYF TGTGCCAGCAGCCCGGGACAGATCTCTGGAAACACCATATATTTT
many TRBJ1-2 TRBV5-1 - CASSLAPEYGYTF TGCGCCAGCAGCTTGGCTCCAGAGTATGGCTACACCTTC
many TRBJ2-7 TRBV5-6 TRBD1 CASSRDRDYEQYF TGTGCCAGCAGCCGGGACAGGGACTACGAGCAGTACTTC
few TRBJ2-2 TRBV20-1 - CSARAGGPNTGELFF TGCAGTGCTAGAGCGGGGGGCCCGAACACCGGGGAGCTGTTTTTT
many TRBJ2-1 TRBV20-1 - CSAPYIGYNEQFF TGCAGTGCCCCCTATATCGGCTACAATGAGCAGTTCTTC
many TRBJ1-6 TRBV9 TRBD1 CASSEGQGIPYNSPLHF TGTGCCAGCAGCGAGGGACAGGGGATCCCCTATAATTCACCCCTCCACTTT
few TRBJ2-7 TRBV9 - CASSVGQDYEQYF TGTGCCAGCAGCGTAGGACAGGACTACGAGCAGTACTTC
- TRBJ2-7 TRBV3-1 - CASSQDEALHEQYF TGTGCCAGCAGCCAAGATGAGGCTCTCCACGAGCAGTACTTC
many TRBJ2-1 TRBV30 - CAWSALAGEQFF TGTGCCTGGAGTGCCCTAGCCGGTGAGCAGTTCTTC